Listed below are T cell receptor beta chains from one sample, sequenced in a study of identical twins. TCRdb itself ran the 5' RACE reads through MiXCR, one entry per CDR3 protein. In the table there are about 240,000 distinct CDR3 sequences, roughly a tenth of which are singletons. The sample consisted of memory T cells sorted from blood. All receptors come from a man in his forties or fifties in good health. CDR3s include the opening cysteine and the closing phenylalanine or tryptophan. The order of the fields is V gene, J gene, D gene, clone size, CDR3 length, CDR3 DNA, CDR3 protein. The D gene is left open where the match is weak. The size entry is marked missing in some rows and otherwise reads once, few, many or a size class.

TRBV19	TRBJ2-7	-	many	14	TGTGCCAGTAGTATAGGAACAGGGTCCTACGAGCAGTACTTC	CASSIGTGSYEQYF
TRBV3-1	TRBJ1-1	TRBD1	many	13	TGTGCCAGCAGCTCGCGACAGGGCACTGAAGCTTTCTTT	CASSSRQGTEAFF
TRBV4-2	TRBJ2-5	-	-	15	TGTGCCAGCAGCCAAGATGCGGGGACAAGAGGGACCCAGTACTTC	CASSQDAGTRGTQYF
TRBV28	TRBJ1-1	-	-	17	TGTGCCAGCAGTGCTCGCGCCGGGACATCTCCCGGCGCTGAAGCTTTCTTT	CASSARAGTSPGAEAFF
TRBV5-5	TRBJ2-1	-	-	16	TGTGCCAGCAGCTTGGGGGGAGCCAGCTCCTACAATGAGCAGTTCTTC	CASSLGGASSYNEQFF
TRBV2	TRBJ1-5	-	few	13	TGTGCCAGCAGACAACAGGGTGCTCAGCCCCAGCATTTT	CASRQQGAQPQHF
TRBV28	TRBJ2-7	-	many	13	TGTGCCAGCAGTTTTGGGTCCCTAAACGAGCAGTACTTC	CASSFGSLNEQYF
TRBV4-2	TRBJ2-3	-	-	19	TGTGCCAGCAGCCAACAGGTCATACGGAGGGGGGCCGCCCCAGATACGCAGTATTTT	CASSQQVIRRGAAPDTQYF
TRBV9	TRBJ2-1	-	-	16	TGTGCCAGCAGCGTAGTGGGCGGGGTGACCTACAATGAGCAGTTCTTC	CASSVVGGVTYNEQFF
TRBV7-2	TRBJ2-7	TRBD1	few	14	TGTGCCAGCAGCTTGCGGACAGGGTCCTACGAGCAGTACTTC	CASSLRTGSYEQYF
TRBV20-1	TRBJ1-6	-	many	13	TGCAGTGGGGGCGTGACGGTTAATTCACCCCTCCACTTT	CSGGVTVNSPLHF
TRBV7-3	TRBJ2-1	-	-	15	TGTGCCAGCAGCCCAACCAGTACATTCTACAATGAGCAGTTCTTC	CASSPTSTFYNEQFF
TRBV19	TRBJ1-5	TRBD1	few	15	TGTGCCAGCTCAACAGGGGGCTGGAGCAATCAGCCCCAGCATTTT	CASSTGGWSNQPQHF
TRBV27	TRBJ2-7	TRBD1	many	16	TGTGCCAGCAGTTTATCGATGACCGGGACAGGATACGAGCAGTACTTC	CASSLSMTGTGYEQYF
TRBV3-1	TRBJ1-1	-	many	17	TGTGCCAGCAGCCAAGAGAGGACACCGCAATCTAACACTGAAGCTTTCTTT	CASSQERTPQSNTEAFF
TRBV19	TRBJ1-2	-	-	15	TGTGCCAGTAGCGCGTTCCGTGCGGTTACTGAGGGCTACACCTTC	CASSAFRAVTEGYTF
TRBV6-1	TRBJ1-1	-	few	13	TGTGCCAGCATAGTAGGGCCGAACACTGAAGCTTTCTTT	CASIVGPNTEAFF
TRBV27	TRBJ1-5	-	few	13	TGTGCCAGCAGTCAACTCGGGACATCCGCTTGGCATTTT	CASSQLGTSAWHF
TRBV20-1	TRBJ2-7	-	few	15	TGCAGTGCTGCCTGGCTAGCTCAGAGGACCTACGAGCAGTACTTC	CSAAWLAQRTYEQYF
TRBV5-6	TRBJ2-4	TRBD1	many	18	TGTGCCAGCAGCTTTCGCCTTACAGGGGTGTTAACCAAAAACATTCAGTACTTC	CASSFRLTGVLTKNIQYF
TRBV4-3	TRBJ2-5	TRBD2	few	16	TGCGCCAGCAGCCCTACCGGGACTAGCGACAAAGAGACCCAGTACTTC	CASSPTGTSDKETQYF
TRBV4-1	TRBJ1-5	-	few	15	TGCGCCAGCAGCCAAGAGTCCGGGGCAAATGGGCCCCAGCATTTT	CASSQESGANGPQHF
TRBV7-2	TRBJ2-3	-	many	15	TGTGCCAGCAGCTTCATTCGCCCTGGGGCAGATACGCAGTATTTT	CASSFIRPGADTQYF
TRBV27	TRBJ2-5	-	-	13	TGTGCCAGCAGTTGGGGGTACCAAGAGACCCAGTACTTC	CASSWGYQETQYF
TRBV11-2	TRBJ1-3	TRBD1	few	20	TGTGCCAGCAGCTTAGAGGCCGGGACAGGGAGAGCCGGCTCTGGAAACACCATATATTTT	CASSLEAGTGRAGSGNTIYF
TRBV20-1	TRBJ2-1	TRBD2	-	14	TGCAGTGCTAGAGGACTAGCGGGAGGTCTTGAGCAGTTCTTC	CSARGLAGGLEQFF
TRBV20-1	TRBJ2-7	-	few	14	TGCAGTGCTACCGGGACCCTTCCGGCCTACGAGCAGTACTTC	CSATGTLPAYEQYF
TRBV29-1	TRBJ2-3	TRBD2	-	13	TGCAGCGCTGAGCGGGGGAGCACAGATACGCAGTATTTT	CSAERGSTDTQYF
TRBV7-8	TRBJ2-3	TRBD2	many	17	TGTGCCAGCAGCTTAGCTAGCGGGGGGCCGAGCACAGATACGCAGTATTTT	CASSLASGGPSTDTQYF
TRBV27	TRBJ1-2	TRBD1	few	18	TGTGCCAGCAGTCCGAGGCCCGTGGGACAGGGAACCCACTATGGCTACACCTTC	CASSPRPVGQGTHYGYTF
TRBV3-1	TRBJ1-1	-	many	15	TGTGCCAGCAGCCAGGCTTCGGGCGGATCCACTGAAGCTTTCTTT	CASSQASGGSTEAFF
TRBV20-1	TRBJ2-5	-	few	11	TGCAGTGCAGGAGGGGCAGAGACCCAGTACTTC	CSAGGAETQYF
TRBV27	TRBJ2-6	TRBD1	-	21	TGTGCCAGCAGTTTATCGCCTGGGACAGGGGGCGGTGGAGCTGGGGCCAACGTCCTGACTTTC	CASSLSPGTGGGGAGANVLTF
TRBV12-3/TRBV12-4	TRBJ2-3	TRBD2	many	15	TGTGCCAGCAGACGGACTAGCGGGGACACAGATACGCAGTATTTT	CASRRTSGDTDTQYF
TRBV20-1	TRBJ1-2	-	-	15	TGCAGTGCTAGAGATGCATTACAGCTCATCTATGGCTACACCTTC	CSARDALQLIYGYTF
TRBV4-2	TRBJ2-1	-	many	14	TGTGCCAGCAGCCAAGTAGGGACTTCCAATGAGCAGTTCTTC	CASSQVGTSNEQFF
TRBV3-1	TRBJ2-7	-	few	11	TGTGCCAGCAGCCGGGATAGTCAGCAGTACTTC	CASSRDSQQYF
TRBV10-3	TRBJ2-7	TRBD2	many	16	TGTGCCATCAGTGAGTCGCGGGGTAGCGGGTCCTACGAGCAGTACTTC	CAISESRGSGSYEQYF
TRBV20-1	TRBJ2-5	-	many	15	TGCAGTGCTAGAGATTTGCCAGGGATTATGGAGACCCAGTACTTC	CSARDLPGIMETQYF
TRBV12-3/TRBV12-4	TRBJ2-7	-	many	13	TGTGCCAGCAGCTCGAGGACTAACTACGAGCAGTACTTC	CASSSRTNYEQYF
TRBV20-1	TRBJ1-5	-	-	13	TGCAGTGCTAGAGATTCAGGACACTCAGTCCAGCATTTT	CSARDSGHSVQHF
TRBV28	TRBJ2-2	-	many	15	TGTGCCAGCAGAAACAGGGGGGGAAGGACCGGGGAGCTGTTTTTT	CASRNRGGRTGELFF